One and the same sample provided the 17 T cell receptor beta chains below, sequenced in a study of CD8 T cells in ankylosing spondylitis. One entry per CDR3 protein, called by TCRdb with MiXCR from the 5' RACE reads. The sample carries approximately 42,000 distinct CDR3 sequences, roughly 11% recorded once. Input material: blood, either unsorted or a sorted T cell fraction (not recorded which). The receptors come from a male donor with ankylosing spondylitis or in good health (not recorded which).

The rearrangement joins TRBV5-1 to TRBJ1-6; TRBD1 might be the D (6 bases). CDR3 length: 16 amino acids. CDR1 is SGHRS and CDR2 is YFSETQ in the germline V gene. V was pared by 3 bases and J by 14 bases, with 24 bases between. In nucleotides, the CDR3 is TGCGCCAGCAGCTGGGATCCCGGGACAAACCCGGGTTCCCTCCACTTT. This translates into CASSWDPGTNPGSLHF. Drawing the rest from reference TRBV5-1 and TRBJ1-6, the complete variable domain is KAGVTQTPRYLIKTRGQQVTLSCSPISGHRSVSWYQQTPGQGLQFLFEYFSETQRNKGNFPGRFSGRQFSNSRSEMNVSTLELGDSALYLCASSWDPGTNPGSLHFGNGTRLTVT.

The sample holds many counts of this clonotype. The chain is built from TRBV12-3 or TRBV12-4 and TRBJ1-6; D gene unclear. This CDR3 has 12 residues. The V and J ends lost 1 base and 10 bases respectively, with 5 bases between them. The CDR3 region is CASSLERSPLHF. The CDR3 DNA reads TGTGCCAGCAGTTTAGAACGATCACCCCTCCACTTT.

The J gene is TRBJ1-6, the V gene TRBV9; D gene unclear. Germline-derived CDR1 and CDR2 are SGDLS and YYNGEE. The CDR3 loop spans 16 amino acids. V was shortened by 3 bases and J by 1 base, with 11 bases between the two germline ends. The CDR3 reads CASSASSPSYNSPLHF. The CDR3 nucleotides read TGTGCCAGCAGCGCCTCCTCACCGTCCTATAATTCACCCCTCCACTTT.

This clonotype has at least ten counts. The chain has TRBV3-1 and TRBJ2-1, with TRBD2 as a possible D gene (5 bases). Germline CDR1 is LGHDT and CDR2 is YNNKEL (reference sequence). This CDR3 comprises 16 residues. Trimming took off 2 bases at V and 0 bases at J, with 11 bases between the two ends. The CDR3 DNA follows: TGTGCCAGCAGCCAAAGTTACGGGGTCTCCTACAATGAGCAGTTCTTC. Translated: CASSQSYGVSYNEQFF.

Notes on this clonotype: A read error may explain this, as a much larger clone is one base away. This chain links TRBV5-5 with TRBJ2-3; 11 nucleotides match TRBD2. The CDR3 is made up of 16 amino acids. From germline, CDR1 is SGHKS and CDR2 YYEKEE (reference sequence). In nucleotides, the CDR3 is TGTGCCATCAGCTCTTCGACTAGCGGGGACCCAGATACGCAGTATTTT. It codes for CAISSSTSGDPDTQYF.

The chain is built from TRBV12-3 or TRBV12-4 and TRBJ2-7; no clear D gene. V was shortened by 8 bases and J by 3 bases, with 14 bases between the two germline ends. The CDR3 extends over 13 amino acids. The CDR3 nucleotides are TGTGCCAGCGCTATGGGTGTGGGCTACGAGCAGTACTTC. Encoded protein: CASAMGVGYEQYF.

This clonotype was recorded many times. The V and J genes are TRBV5-1 and TRBJ2-5, with D perhaps given as TRBD1 or TRBD2 (5 bases each). This CDR3 has 13 residues. Germline V gene lookup returns CDR1 SGHRS and CDR2 YFSETQ. The V end was cut by 6 bases, the J end by 4 bases, with 13 bases between. CDR3 sequence: CASMVRGGETQYF. The DNA for the CDR3 is TGCGCCAGCATGGTGAGGGGCGGAGAGACCCAGTACTTC.

This clonotype was seen a few times. This chain links TRBV12-3 or TRBV12-4 with TRBJ2-5; D remains ambiguous. Trimming pared 5 bases from V and 2 bases from J, leaving 9 bases between. This CDR3 has 13 amino acids. The CDR3 is CASSRANQETQYF. DNA for the CDR3: TGTGCCAGCAGTAGGGCGAATCAAGAGACCCAGTACTTC.

This clonotype has ten or more counts. J is TRBJ1-2 and V is TRBV20-1, with a possible D match to TRBD1 (6 bases). Germline CDR1 and CDR2: DFQATT and SNEGSKA (reference sequence). Trimming pared 0 bases from V and 7 bases from J, leaving 18 bases between. The CDR3 length is 15 residues. CDR3 nucleotide sequence: TGCAGTGCTAGAGATTTGGTGCGGGGGCGGTTTGGCTACACCTTC. It yields the protein CSARDLVRGRFGYTF.

This clonotype appeared many times. The V call is TRBV5-1, the J call TRBJ1-2; D might be TRBD1 (5 bases). V shed 0 bases and J shed 3 bases, with 15 bases lying between them. Germline lookup yields CDR1 SGHRS and CDR2 YFSETQ. The CDR3 is made up of 16 amino acids. The CDR3 DNA reads TGCGCCAGCAGCTTGGGCTCAGCGGACAATTACTATGGCTACACCTTC. As protein: CASSLGSADNYYGYTF.

This chain links TRBV18 with TRBJ2-7; D gene uncertain. Germline loops: CDR1 KGHSH, CDR2 LQKENI. Trimming stripped 5 bases from V and 2 bases from J, with 13 bases between. CDR3 length equals 14 residues. CDR3 loop: CASSLFGQTYEQYF. For the CDR3, the DNA is TGTGCCAGCTCATTATTTGGGCAGACCTACGAGCAGTACTTC. Filled out from reference TRBV18 and TRBJ2-7, the complete variable domain reads NAGVMQNPRHLVRRRGQEARLRCSPMKGHSHVYWYRQLPEEGLKFMVYLQKENIIDESGMPKERFSAEFPKEGPSILRIQQVVRGDSAAYFCASSLFGQTYEQYFGPGTRLTVT.

Comments on this clonotype: The junction shows a germline mismatch at one end, possibly a read error. The chain's CDR3 is CASSTTSGSTDTKYF. DNA of the CDR3: TGTGCCAGTAGTACGACTAGCGGGAGCACAGATACGAAGTATTTT. This rearrangement joins TRBV19 to TRBJ2-3; TRBD2 matches at 12 bases. The germline V gene encodes CDR1 LNHDA and CDR2 SQIVND (reference sequence). The CDR3 is 15 amino acids.

This clonotype came up many times. The chain is built from TRBV14 and TRBJ2-1; perhaps TRBD2 as D (6 bases). CDR3 length: 18 residues. Between the trimmed V and J ends, which lost 0 bases and 4 bases, there was a span of 19 bases. Germline assignment: CDR1 SGHDN and CDR2 FVKESK. Here the CDR3 DNA reads TGTGCCAGCAGCCAAGAGGTCGGGTGGACTACTTATTACAATGAGCAGTTCTTC. Translating it yields CASSQEVGWTTYYNEQFF. The variable domain in full, with the rest retrieved from reference TRBV14 and TRBJ2-1, is EAGVTQFPSHSVIEKGQTVTLRCDPISGHDNLYWYRRVMGKEIKFLLHFVKESKQDESGMPNNRFLAERTGGTYSTLKVQPAELEDSGVYFCASSQEVGWTTYYNEQFFGPGTRLTVL.

This clonotype is deemed medium-sized. The CDR3 region is CASSFNGGAGEQFF. The CDR3 DNA sequence: TGCGCCAGCAGCTTTAACGGGGGGGCTGGTGAGCAGTTCTTC. The genes are TRBV5-1 and TRBJ2-1; TRBD2 agrees at 8 bases. The CDR3 sequence is 14 residues long. Germline values: CDR1 SGHRS, CDR2 YFSETQ. Unmatched junction bases numbered 7, after V lost 2 bases and J lost 9 bases.

The sample holds many counts of this clonotype. As DNA, the CDR3 is TGTGCCAGCAGCCTCGACAGCGGGCCCACCGGGGAGCTGTTTTTT. Its translation is CASSLDSGPTGELFF. V usage is TRBV3-1 and J usage is TRBJ2-2; a weak D match, TRBD2 (6 bases). The V end was cut by 4 bases, the J end by 4 bases, with 13 bases between. The germline V gene encodes CDR1 LGHDT and CDR2 YNNKEL (reference sequence). There are 15 residues in the CDR3.

This clonotype was recorded many times. The chain combines TRBV5-1 with TRBJ2-1, with 9 nucleotides matching TRBD1. J lost 5 bases, V lost 4 bases, and 10 bases had no gene match. This CDR3 spans 16 amino acids. CDR1 and CDR2 from the germline V gene are SGHRS and YFSETQ. The DNA for the CDR3 is TGCGCCAGCAGCGAGGGACCGGGACAGGGTAACAATGAGCAGTTCTTC. Its translation: CASSEGPGQGNNEQFF.

In this sample, this clonotype turned up many times. This sequence joins TRBV5-1 and TRBJ1-1, with D possibly matching TRBD1 (5 bases). Germline CDR1 reads SGHRS; CDR2 reads YFSETQ. The CDR3 is made up of 13 amino acids. V was clipped by 0 bases and J by 10 bases, with 13 bases between them. This CDR3 reads CASSLALGLGAFF. The CDR3 bases are TGCGCCAGCAGCTTGGCCTTGGGGCTCGGAGCTTTCTTT.